Sequencing of this TCR beta chain was carried out in a study of regulatory T cells in long-lasting Graves disease. The time point is: persistent/refractory GD, antithyroid drugs over 5 years with positive TRAb. PBMCs were the source of the RNA used for TCR sequencing. The sample holds many counts of this clonotype. Libraries of TCR beta came from iRepertoire HTBI primers plus Arm-PCR of CDR3 regions. TCRdb reanalysed the multiplex PCR reads using MiXCR and keeps one entry per CDR3 protein. The sample has around 400,000 distinct CDR3 sequences; 20% to 25% are singletons. Looked up from germline, CDR1 is SGHAT and CDR2 is FQNNGV. Trimming cost V 4 bases and J 2 bases, with 6 bases left between them. This CDR3 has 12 residues.

This receptor was identified in a female donor with Graves disease. The chain recombines TRBV11-2 with TRBJ2-7; D unclear. Sequenced material: peripheral blood mononuclear cells (PBMCs), taken when the disease was refractory, from a patient treated with antithyroid drugs. For the CDR3, the DNA is TGTGCCAGCAGCTCCTCGACCTACGAGCAGTACTTC. Amino acids: CASSSSTYEQYF.